This TCR beta chain is from a study of T-cell reconstitution after alpha-beta-depleted transplantation in children. Unique molecular identifiers were built into the TCRbeta library. TCRdb called the PCR reads again in MiXCR, with one record for every CDR3 protein. The sample lists about 72,000 distinct CDR3 sequences, around 6.6% occurring once. This clonotype was seen at least ten times. With V trimmed by 4 bases and J by 5 bases, 10 bases remained unmatched. The CDR3 is made up of 16 amino acids. CDR1 is SGHRS, CDR2 YFSETQ, per germline. The input for sequencing was PBMCs from the stem cell graft donor, taken from the stem cell graft. The rearrangement joins TRBV5-1 to TRBJ2-3; 10 nucleotides align to TRBD1. This clonotype originated in a human donor who donated a stem cell graft to a child with acute lymphoblastic leukemia. The CDR3 region is CASSATPGQGRDTQYF. As DNA, the CDR3 is TGCGCCAGCAGCGCAACGCCGGGACAGGGGAGAGATACGCAGTATTTT.